This is a list of T cell receptor beta chains from one sample in a study of cytomegalovirus exposure and HLA in healthy donors. Profiled with immunoSEQ multiplex PCR; TCRdb holds only in-frame clones, not every one. The data contain 95,000 to 150,000 clones, over 80% of them singletons. The sample consisted of PBMCs. The receptors were sampled from a young man in good health and CMV-seronegative. Both conserved end residues are part of each CDR3. D genes are given only for firm matches. Only some rows state a clone size, as once, few, many or a class for expanded clones.

v_gene	d_gene	abundance	j_gene	CDR3aa	CDR3nt
TRBV27	TRBD1	NA	TRBJ2-2	CASSFRTGVTGELFF	TGTGCCAGCAGTTTCCGGACAGGAGTGACCGGGGAGCTGTTTTTT
TRBV5-4	TRBD1	NA	TRBJ1-5	CASSSQPGQENNQPQHF	TGTGCCAGCAGCTCCCAACCGGGACAGGAGAACAATCAGCCCCAGCATTTT
TRBV27	NA	NA	TRBJ1-2	CASSADGMGGYTF	TGTGCCAGCAGTGCCGACGGGATGGGCGGCTACACCTTC
TRBV9	TRBD1	NA	TRBJ2-7	CASSATGDEQYF	TGTGCCAGCAGCGCGACAGGGGACGAGCAGTACTTC
TRBV18	NA	once	TRBJ2-3	CASSQETGHSTDTQYF	TGTGCCAGCTCCCAAGAGACAGGCCATAGCACAGATACGCAGTATTTT
TRBV27	NA	NA	TRBJ1-4	CASSLRGGDEKLFF	TGTGCCAGCAGTTTAAGAGGGGGAGATGAAAAACTGTTTTTT
TRBV9	NA	NA	TRBJ2-1	CASSVVTGSYNEQFF	TGTGCCAGCAGCGTAGTAACAGGGTCGTACAATGAGCAGTTCTTC
TRBV5-4	NA	NA	TRBJ2-2	CASSLRTGVGELFF	TGTGCCAGCAGCTTGAGGACCGGGGTCGGGGAGCTGTTTTTT
TRBV29-1	NA	NA	TRBJ1-1	CSVEGWGGDTEAFF	TGCAGCGTTGAAGGGTGGGGGGGTGACACTGAAGCTTTCTTT
TRBV29-1	TRBD1	NA	TRBJ2-7	CSVAPVRQGPSYEQYF	TGCAGCGTGGCCCCGGTCCGACAGGGACCATCCTACGAGCAGTACTTC
TRBV7-2	NA	few	TRBJ1-4	CASSLVVVRGGEKLFF	TGTGCCAGCAGCTTAGTAGTGGTACGGGGAGGCGAAAAACTGTTTTTT
TRBV2	NA	once	TRBJ2-2	CASSAPGRVGGELFF	TGTGCCAGCAGCGCCCCGGGCAGGGTGGGCGGGGAGCTGTTTTTT
TRBV7-6	NA	NA	TRBJ2-2	CASSPAGAGLTNTGELFF	TGTGCCAGCAGCCCCGCTGGGGCAGGCCTAACGAACACCGGGGAGCTGTTTTTT
TRBV7-9	NA	NA	TRBJ1-1	CASSLEEGGRTEAFF	TGTGCCAGCAGCTTAGAGGAGGGTGGCAGGACTGAAGCTTTCTTT
TRBV13	NA	NA	TRBJ2-1	CASSLTGIYNEQFF	TGTGCCAGCAGCTTAACAGGGATCTACAATGAGCAGTTCTTC
TRBV2	NA	NA	TRBJ2-3	CASSEALQGALSTDTQYF	TGTGCCAGCAGTGAAGCGCTTCAAGGAGCGCTTAGCACAGATACGCAGTATTTT
TRBV7-2	NA	NA	TRBJ1-4	CASSYQQGINEKLFF	TGTGCCAGCAGCTACCAACAGGGTATTAATGAAAAACTGTTTTTT
TRBV6-5	NA	NA	TRBJ2-1	CASSYRDPSYNEQFF	TGTGCCAGCAGTTACAGAGATCCCTCCTACAATGAGCAGTTCTTC
TRBV11-3	NA	few	TRBJ2-5	CASSSNRGGIETQYF	TGTGCCAGCAGCTCCAACAGGGGAGGAATCGAGACCCAGTACTTC
TRBV9	TRBD1	few	TRBJ2-7	CASSVTGGYDEQYF	TGTGCCAGCAGCGTAACAGGGGGTTACGACGAGCAGTACTTC
TRBV4-1	NA	NA	TRBJ1-2	CASSQDLETGYYGYTF	TGCGCCAGCAGCCAAGATCTAGAAACGGGGTACTATGGCTACACCTTC
TRBV11-2	NA	NA	TRBJ2-7	CASSRIGGPYEQYF	TGTGCCAGCAGCCGGATTGGGGGCCCCTACGAGCAGTACTTC
TRBV5-6	NA	NA	TRBJ1-4	CASSEEFEGEEKLFF	TGTGCCAGCAGCGAAGAATTCGAGGGAGAGGAAAAACTGTTTTTT
TRBV2	TRBD1	once	TRBJ2-3	CASSDGTGGDTQYF	TGTGCCAGCAGTGACGGGACAGGGGGTGATACGCAGTATTTT
TRBV5-1	TRBD2	NA	TRBJ2-2	CASSPGGPGELFF	TGCGCCAGCAGCCCGGGGGGACCCGGGGAGCTGTTTTTT
TRBV4-1	NA	NA	TRBJ1-2	CASSQEGRINYGYTF	TGCGCCAGCAGCCAAGAGGGGCGGATTAACTATGGCTACACCTTC
TRBV7-8	NA	few	TRBJ2-5	CASSLGTGQETQYF	TGTGCCAGCAGCTTAGGTACGGGCCAAGAGACCCAGTACTTC
TRBV28	NA	NA	TRBJ2-7	CASSLALTPYEQYF	TGTGCCAGCAGTTTAGCACTTACCCCCTACGAGCAGTACTTC
TRBV7-2	NA	NA	TRBJ1-1	CASSLYAQGTEAFF	TGTGCCAGCAGCTTATATGCACAGGGAACTGAAGCTTTCTTT
TRBV10-2	NA	NA	TRBJ2-5	CASSTPGTQYF	TGCGCCAGCAGTACCCCGGGGACCCAGTACTTC
TRBV6-5	TRBD1	NA	TRBJ1-1	CASRRQDRDTEAFF	TGTGCCAGCAGGCGACAAGACAGGGACACTGAAGCTTTCTTT
TRBV4-3	TRBD2	NA	TRBJ2-5	CASSPTTSGDQETQYF	TGCGCCAGCAGCCCGACGACTAGCGGGGACCAAGAGACCCAGTACTTC
TRBV5-4	TRBD2	NA	TRBJ2-3	CASSLGGGRTDTQYF	TGTGCCAGCAGCTTGGGCGGGGGGAGGACAGATACGCAGTATTTT
TRBV2	NA	once	TRBJ1-5	CASSATEPDQPQHF	TGTGCCAGCAGTGCAACAGAGCCAGATCAGCCCCAGCATTTT
TRBV10-3	TRBD1	NA	TRBJ2-1	CAISPGQVSNEQFF	TGTGCCATCAGTCCGGGACAGGTATCCAATGAGCAGTTCTTC
TRBV7-9	TRBD2	once	TRBJ2-3	CASSLGTIAGAYTDTQYF	TGTGCCAGCAGCCTCGGAACCATAGCGGGGGCTTACACAGATACGCAGTATTTT
TRBV7-8	TRBD1	NA	TRBJ2-2	CASSLVRGPNTGELFF	TGTGCCAGCAGCTTAGTTAGGGGGCCGAACACCGGGGAGCTGTTTTTT
TRBV19	NA	NA	TRBJ2-6	CASSSLGANVLTF	TGTGCCAGTAGCTCTCTTGGGGCCAACGTCCTGACTTTC